This T cell receptor (beta chain) was sequenced during a study of vaccination and CD4 T cells after COVID-19. Per germline, CDR1 MNHNS and CDR2 SASEGT. The CDR3 extends over 14 amino acids. V gave up 6 bases and J gave up 5 bases; unmatched junction bases: 3. At the Johns Hopkins FTIC core, DNA taken from cultured CD4+ T cells was sequenced by way of the Oncomine TCR Beta short-read assay. Each CDR3 protein is one row after TCRdb ran MiXCR on the PCR reads. The data show 15,000 to 20,000 distinct CDR3 sequences, roughly 56% seen once. The treatment is: approximately 10-day PBMC culture with coronavirus spike peptide pools or control peptides (ViraFEST assay). Negative selection was the method that isolated CD4+ T cells after less than 13 days of culture. This clonotype was seen a handful of times. Its antigen is still unknown.

This chain links TRBV6-1 with TRBJ2-7; 14 bases map to TRBD2. This TCR came from a human donor who had recovered from COVID-19. The sequenced sample consisted of CD4+ T cells from blood, cultured in vitro. This CDR3 is CASRTSGRADEQYF. CDR3 sequence (DNA): TGTGCCAGCAGGACTAGCGGGAGGGCCGACGAGCAGTACTTC.